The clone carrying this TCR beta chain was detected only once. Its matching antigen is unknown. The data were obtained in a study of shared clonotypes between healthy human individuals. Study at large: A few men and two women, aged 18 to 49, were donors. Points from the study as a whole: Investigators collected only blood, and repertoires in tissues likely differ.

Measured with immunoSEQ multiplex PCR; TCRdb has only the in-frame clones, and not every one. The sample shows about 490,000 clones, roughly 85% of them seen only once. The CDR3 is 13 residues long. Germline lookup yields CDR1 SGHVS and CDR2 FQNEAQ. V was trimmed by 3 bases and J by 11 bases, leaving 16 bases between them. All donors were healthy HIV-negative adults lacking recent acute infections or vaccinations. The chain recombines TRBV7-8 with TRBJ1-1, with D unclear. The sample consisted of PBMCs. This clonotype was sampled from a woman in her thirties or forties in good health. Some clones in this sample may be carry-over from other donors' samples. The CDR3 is CASSFSLDGWAFF. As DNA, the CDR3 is TGTGCCAGCAGCTTCTCCCTCGACGGATGGGCTTTCTTT.